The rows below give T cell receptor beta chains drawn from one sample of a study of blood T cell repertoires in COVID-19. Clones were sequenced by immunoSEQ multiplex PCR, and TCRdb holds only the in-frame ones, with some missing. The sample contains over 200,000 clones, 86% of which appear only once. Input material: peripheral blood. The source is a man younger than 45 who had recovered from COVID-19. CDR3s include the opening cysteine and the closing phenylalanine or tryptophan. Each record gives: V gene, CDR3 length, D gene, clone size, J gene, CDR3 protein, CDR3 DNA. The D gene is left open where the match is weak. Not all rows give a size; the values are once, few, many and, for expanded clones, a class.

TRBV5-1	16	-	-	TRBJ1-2	CASSLDYTGPVYGYTF	TGCGCCAGCAGCTTGGACTACACAGGGCCCGTCTATGGCTACACCTTC
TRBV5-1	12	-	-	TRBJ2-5	CASSLDSETQYF	TGCGCCAGCAGCTTGGATTCGGAGACCCAGTACTTC
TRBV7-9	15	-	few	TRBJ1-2	CASSLWTTANYGYTF	TGTGCCAGCAGCTTATGGACAACGGCTAACTATGGCTACACCTTC
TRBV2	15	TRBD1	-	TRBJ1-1	CASSEARTGPGRAFF	TGTGCCAGCAGTGAAGCTAGGACAGGGCCAGGACGGGCTTTCTTT
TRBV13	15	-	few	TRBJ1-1	CASSFNRALGSEAFF	TGTGCCAGCAGCTTCAACAGGGCTCTGGGGTCTGAAGCTTTCTTT
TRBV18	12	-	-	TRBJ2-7	CASSPREYEQYF	TGTGCCAGCTCACCGCGCGAGTACGAGCAGTACTTC
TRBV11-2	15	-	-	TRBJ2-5	CASSFFRVVQETQYF	TGTGCCAGCAGCTTTTTCAGGGTGGTCCAAGAGACCCAGTACTTC
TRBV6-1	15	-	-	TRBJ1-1	CASSELRGGITEAFF	TGTGCCAGCAGTGAATTGAGGGGCGGGATCACTGAAGCTTTCTTT
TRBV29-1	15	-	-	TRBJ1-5	CSVVGAGGSDQPQHF	TGCAGCGTTGTCGGGGCGGGGGGAAGTGATCAGCCCCAGCATTTT
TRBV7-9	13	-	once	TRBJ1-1	CASSPIPGGEAFF	TGTGCCAGCAGCCCGATACCGGGGGGGGAAGCTTTCTTT
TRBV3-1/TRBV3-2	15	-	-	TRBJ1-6	CASSHLDRKYSPLHF	TGTGCCAGCAGCCACCTAGACAGGAAATATTCACCCCTCCACTTT
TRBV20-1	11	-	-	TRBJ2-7	CSAKGPSEQYF	TGCAGTGCTAAGGGGCCCTCCGAGCAGTACTTC
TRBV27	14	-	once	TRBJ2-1	CASSWSQGTDEQFF	TGTGCCAGCAGTTGGTCGCAGGGCACCGATGAGCAGTTCTTC
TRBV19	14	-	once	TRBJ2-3	CASAAGGPTDTQYF	TGTGCCAGTGCCGCCGGCGGCCCCACAGATACGCAGTATTTT
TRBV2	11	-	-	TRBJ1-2	CASSPTYGYTF	TGTGCCAGCAGCCCTACCTATGGCTACACCTTC
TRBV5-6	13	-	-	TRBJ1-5	CASSFGGSRPQHF	TGTGCCAGCAGCTTTGGGGGCAGTAGGCCCCAGCATTTT
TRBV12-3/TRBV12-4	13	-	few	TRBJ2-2	CASSFQWTGELFF	TGTGCCAGCAGTTTTCAGTGGACCGGGGAGCTGTTTTTT
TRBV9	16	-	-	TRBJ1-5	CASSPAVGGGGQPQHF	TGTGCCAGCAGCCCTGCGGTGGGGGGCGGGGGTCAGCCCCAGCATTTT
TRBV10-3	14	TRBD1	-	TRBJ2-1	CAIKPGQGYNEQFF	TGTGCCATCAAGCCGGGACAGGGCTACAATGAGCAGTTCTTC
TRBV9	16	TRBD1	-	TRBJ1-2	CASSLGQGAPNYGYTF	TGTGCCAGCTCTCTAGGACAGGGCGCCCCTAACTATGGCTACACCTTC
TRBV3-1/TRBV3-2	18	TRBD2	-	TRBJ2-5	CATRLAGGITETQETQYF	TGTGCCACCCGACTAGCGGGGGGAATCACCGAAACCCAAGAGACCCAGTACTTC
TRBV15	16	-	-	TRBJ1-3	CATSRDGTPSGNTIYF	TGTGCCACCAGCAGAGACGGGACACCCTCTGGAAACACCATATATTTT
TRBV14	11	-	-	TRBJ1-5	CASRAEEPQHF	TGTGCCAGCAGGGCGGAGGAGCCCCAGCATTTT
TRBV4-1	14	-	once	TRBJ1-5	CASSPGDSNQPQHF	TGCGCCAGCAGCCCAGGGGATAGCAATCAGCCCCAGCATTTT
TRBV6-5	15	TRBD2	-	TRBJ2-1	CASRTTSGGYNEQFF	TGTGCCAGCAGAACGACTAGCGGGGGGTACAATGAGCAGTTCTTC
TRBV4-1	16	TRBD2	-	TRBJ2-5	CASSQESGGGVETQYF	TGCGCCAGCAGCCAAGAGAGCGGGGGTGGGGTAGAGACCCAGTACTTC
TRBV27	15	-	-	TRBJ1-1	CASSISRGWGTEAFF	TGTGCCAGCAGTATATCAAGGGGGTGGGGCACTGAAGCTTTCTTT
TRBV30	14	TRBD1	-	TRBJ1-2	CAWSRDRGDYGYTF	TGTGCCTGGAGCCGGGACAGGGGAGACTATGGCTACACCTTC
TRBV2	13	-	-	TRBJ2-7	CASSEQGPDEQYF	TGTGCCAGCAGTGAACAGGGGCCGGACGAGCAGTACTTC
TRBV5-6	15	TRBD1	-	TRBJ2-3	CASSLTKPGQGTQYF	TGTGCCAGCAGCTTGACGAAGCCGGGACAGGGAACGCAGTATTTT
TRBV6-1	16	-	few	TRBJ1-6	CASSGLTRGGNSPLHF	TGTGCCAGCAGTGGCCTAACTCGGGGGGGAAATTCACCCCTCCACTTT
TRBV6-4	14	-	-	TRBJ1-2	CASSSGQSPYGYTF	TGTGCCAGCAGTTCCGGACAGAGCCCCTATGGCTACACCTTC
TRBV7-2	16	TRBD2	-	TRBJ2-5	CASSFGTSGGQETQYF	TGTGCCAGCAGCTTTGGGACTAGCGGGGGACAAGAGACCCAGTACTTC
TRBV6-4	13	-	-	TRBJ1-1	CASSVAVNTEAFF	TGTGCCAGCAGTGTAGCAGTAAACACTGAAGCTTTCTTT
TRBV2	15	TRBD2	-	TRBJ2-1	CASSPGLATYNEQFF	TGTGCCAGCAGTCCGGGACTAGCGACATACAATGAGCAGTTCTTC
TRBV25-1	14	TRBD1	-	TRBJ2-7	CASRPDRGGGEQYF	TGTGCCAGCAGACCCGACAGGGGAGGCGGCGAGCAGTACTTC
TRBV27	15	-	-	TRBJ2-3	CASSLSAVTGDTQYF	TGTGCCAGCAGTTTATCGGCGGTGACTGGGGATACGCAGTATTTT
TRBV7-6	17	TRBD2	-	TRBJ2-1	CASSLDKTSGGLNEQFF	TGTGCCAGCAGCTTAGATAAGACTAGCGGGGGGCTCAATGAGCAGTTCTTC
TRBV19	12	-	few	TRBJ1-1	CASRGGITEAFF	TGTGCCAGTCGGGGAGGAATAACTGAAGCTTTCTTT
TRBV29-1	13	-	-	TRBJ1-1	CSVVGRGGTEAFF	TGCAGCGTCGTGGGCAGGGGCGGCACTGAAGCTTTCTTT
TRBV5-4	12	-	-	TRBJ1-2	CASSTWTDGYTF	TGTGCCAGCAGCACGTGGACAGATGGCTACACCTTC
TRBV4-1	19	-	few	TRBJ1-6	CASSPSISPRSSYNSPLHF	TGCGCCAGCAGCCCCTCCATTTCCCCGAGGAGCTCCTATAATTCACCCCTCCACTTT
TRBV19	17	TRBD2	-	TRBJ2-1	CASSIERKRGNYNEQFF	TGTGCCAGTAGTATAGAGCGAAAGCGGGGTAACTACAATGAGCAGTTCTTC
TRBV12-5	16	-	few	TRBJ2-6	CASGSGVNAGANVLTF	TGTGCTAGTGGATCAGGCGTAAACGCTGGGGCCAACGTCCTGACTTTC
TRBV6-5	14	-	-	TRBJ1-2	CASSFPAGDGGYTF	TGTGCCAGCAGTTTCCCGGCAGGGGACGGTGGCTACACCTTC
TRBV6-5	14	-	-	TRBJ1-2	CASSYGPPSYGYTF	TGTGCCAGCAGTTACGGTCCCCCGAGCTATGGCTACACCTTC
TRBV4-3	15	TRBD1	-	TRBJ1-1	CASSQGTGGNTEAFF	TGCGCCAGCAGCCAAGGAACAGGGGGGAACACTGAAGCTTTCTTT
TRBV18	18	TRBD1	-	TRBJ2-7	CASSPRTGSLIRSYEQYF	TGTGCCAGCTCACCCAGGACAGGATCTCTAATTCGTTCCTACGAGCAGTACTTC
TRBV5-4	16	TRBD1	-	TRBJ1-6	CASSLAPTGVVSPLHF	TGTGCCAGCAGCTTGGCCCCCACAGGGGTGGTATCACCCCTCCACTTT
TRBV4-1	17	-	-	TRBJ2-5	CASSQVVAGQPKETQYF	TGCGCCAGCAGCCAAGTAGTGGCGGGACAGCCAAAAGAGACCCAGTACTTC
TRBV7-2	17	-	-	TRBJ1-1	CASSLVGGAVGDTEAFF	TGTGCCAGCAGCTTAGTCGGGGGGGCCGTTGGGGACACTGAAGCTTTCTTT
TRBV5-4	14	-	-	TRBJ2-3	CASSLEGVADTQYF	TGTGCCAGCAGCTTGGAGGGGGTTGCGGATACGCAGTATTTT
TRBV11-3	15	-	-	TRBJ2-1	CASSLGQAGGNEQFF	TGTGCCAGCAGCTTAGGGCAGGCCGGGGGTAATGAGCAGTTCTTC
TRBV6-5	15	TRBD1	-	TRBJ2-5	CASSYSTGGAETQYF	TGTGCCAGCAGTTACTCAACAGGGGGCGCCGAGACCCAGTACTTC
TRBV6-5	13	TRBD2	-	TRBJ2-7	CASRSAGDYEQYF	TGTGCCAGCAGGAGCGCGGGGGACTACGAGCAGTACTTC
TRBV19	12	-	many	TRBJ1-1	CASSIGGARAFF	TGTGCCAGTAGTATTGGAGGGGCCCGGGCTTTCTTT
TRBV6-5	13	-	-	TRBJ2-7	CASKGGGGYEQYF	TGTGCCAGCAAAGGGGGAGGGGGCTACGAGCAGTACTTC
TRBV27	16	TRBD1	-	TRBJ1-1	CASSLSGGQGDTEAFF	TGTGCCAGCAGTTTATCAGGAGGACAGGGTGACACTGAAGCTTTCTTT
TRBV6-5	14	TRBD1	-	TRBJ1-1	CASAMTGGNTEAFF	TGTGCCAGCGCCATGACAGGGGGGAACACTGAAGCTTTCTTT
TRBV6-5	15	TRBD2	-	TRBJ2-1	CASRRASGAYNEQFF	TGTGCCAGCAGGCGAGCTAGCGGGGCCTACAATGAGCAGTTCTTC